Below are 9 T cell receptor beta chains sequenced from a single sample in a study of blood T cell repertoires in COVID-19. Sequenced by immunoSEQ multiplex PCR; TCRdb stores in-frame clones only, minus some. The data hold just over 150,000 clones, with 75% to 90% observed a single time. Material for sequencing was peripheral blood. The receptors shown here come from a middle-aged woman with acute or convalescent COVID-19.

V and J are TRBV11-3 and TRBJ2-1; D remains unclear. Germline values: CDR1 SGHNT, CDR2 YENEEA. The CDR3 consists of 14 residues. V shed 4 bases and J shed 0 bases, with 7 bases lying between them. The CDR3 nucleotides are TGTGCCAGCAGCTCACTCAACTCCTACAATGAGCAGTTCTTC. Translated, it gives CASSSLNSYNEQFF.

This clone is a singleton in its sample. This chain connects TRBV11-2 to TRBJ2-7; D is unclear. V lost 1 base and J lost 1, with 5 bases in between. The CDR3 has 13 amino acids. CDR1 and CDR2 from the germline V gene are SGHAT and FQNNGV. The CDR3 sequence: CASSLGQSYEQYF. As DNA, the CDR3 is TGTGCCAGCAGCTTAGGGCAATCCTACGAGCAGTACTTC.

The rearrangement links TRBV5-1 to TRBJ2-5, with D possibly TRBD1 on 5 matching bases. This CDR3 region has 13 residues. Per the germline V gene, CDR1 is SGHRS and CDR2 is YFSETQ. V lost 4 bases, J lost 2 bases, and 9 bases lay in between. In nucleotides, the CDR3 is TGCGCCAGCAGCCTGCAGGGACAAGAGACCCAGTACTTC. Its protein is CASSLQGQETQYF.

This clone was detected a few times. V usage is TRBV5-1 and J usage is TRBJ2-7; tentative D call: TRBD2 (6 bases). Trimming took off 0 bases at V and 3 bases at J, with 7 bases between the two ends. This CDR3 is built from 13 residues. The germline V gene encodes CDR1 SGHRS and CDR2 YFSETQ. In DNA form, the CDR3 reads TGCGCCAGCAGCTTGGTCGGGAGCTACGAGCAGTACTTC. It encodes CASSLVGSYEQYF.

V is TRBV10-3 and J is TRBJ1-3, with TRBD1 identical over 7 bases. After removal of 10 bases from V and 0 bases from J, the junction contained 6 bases not matched to a gene. CDR3 length: 14 residues. The germline gives CDR1 ENHRY, CDR2 SYGVKD. The CDR3 region is CATLPGGSGNTIYF. CDR3 sequence (DNA): TGTGCCACGCTACCAGGGGGCTCTGGAAACACCATATATTTT.

The chain carries TRBV11-2 and TRBJ2-2; D perhaps matches TRBD1 (5 bases). Trimming took off 3 bases at V and 5 bases at J, with 19 bases between the two ends. The CDR3 is 17 residues long. The germline gives CDR1 SGHAT, CDR2 FQNNGV. The CDR3 loop is CASSLDPSRARTGELFF. CDR3 nucleotides: TGTGCCAGCAGCTTGGACCCCAGCAGGGCTCGGACCGGGGAGCTGTTTTTT.

In nucleotides, the CDR3 is TGTGCCAGTACTCTAAATTGGGGACTCTCCCAAGAGACCCAGTACTTC. Translation: CASTLNWGLSQETQYF. The chain employs TRBV19 and TRBJ2-5; D is possibly TRBD2 (6 bases). The V and J ends lost 7 bases and 1 base respectively, with 19 bases between them. CDR1 is LNHDA, CDR2 SQIVND, per germline (reference sequence). This CDR3 is 16 amino acids long.

Regarding this clone: One end of the junction is discordant with germline, which a read error may explain. V usage is TRBV3-1 (or the pseudogene TRBV3-2) and J usage is TRBJ1-2; 8 bases fit TRBD1. The CDR3 has 12 amino acids. Germline V lookup: CDR1 LGHDT, CDR2 YNNKEL (reference sequence). The CDR3 region has the DNA TGTGCCAGCAGCTCGGCAGGGACAGGAAGTGCCTTC. This sequence encodes CASSSAGTGSAF.

This clone was detected only once. CDR3 loop: CASSGGFEAFF. CDR3 sequence (DNA): TGTGCCAGCAGCGGGGGATTTGAAGCTTTCTTT. The chain uses TRBV28 and TRBJ1-1; maybe TRBD1 (5 bases). Germline CDR1 is MDHEN and CDR2 is SYDVKM. Trimming removed 6 bases at V and 7 bases at J, with 9 bases between. The CDR3 contains 11 residues. Looking up the rest from reference TRBV28 and TRBJ1-1 gives the full variable domain: DVKVTQSSRYLVKRTGEKVFLECVQDMDHENMFWYRQDPGLGLRLIYFSYDVKMKEKGDIPEGYSVSREKKERFSLILESASTNQTSMYLCASSGGFEAFFGQGTRLTVV.